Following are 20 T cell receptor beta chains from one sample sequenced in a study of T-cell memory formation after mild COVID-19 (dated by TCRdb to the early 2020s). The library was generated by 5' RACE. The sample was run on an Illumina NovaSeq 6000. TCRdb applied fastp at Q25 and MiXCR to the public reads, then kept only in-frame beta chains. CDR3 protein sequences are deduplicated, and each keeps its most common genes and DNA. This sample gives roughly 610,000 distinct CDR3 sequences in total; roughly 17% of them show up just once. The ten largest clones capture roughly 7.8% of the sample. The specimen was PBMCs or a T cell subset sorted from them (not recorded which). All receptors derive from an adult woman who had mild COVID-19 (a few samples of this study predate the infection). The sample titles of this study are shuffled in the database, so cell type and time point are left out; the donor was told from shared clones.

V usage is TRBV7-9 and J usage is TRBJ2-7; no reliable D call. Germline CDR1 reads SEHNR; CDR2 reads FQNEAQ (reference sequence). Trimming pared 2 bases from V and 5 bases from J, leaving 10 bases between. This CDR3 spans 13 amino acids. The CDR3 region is CASSLRFSDEQYF. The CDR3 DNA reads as TGTGCCAGCAGCTTACGTTTCAGCGACGAGCAGTACTTC.

The CDR3 sequence is CASGLWGQGFAFF. The CDR3 nucleotides read TGTGCTAGTGGTTTGTGGGGACAGGGGTTCGCTTTCTTT. The chain links TRBV12-5 to TRBJ1-1, with TRBD1 matching 10 bases. The CDR3 consists of 13 residues. CDR1 and CDR2 (germline): LGHNT, FRNRAP. Trimming cost V 2 bases and J 11 bases; bases outside gene matches: 5.

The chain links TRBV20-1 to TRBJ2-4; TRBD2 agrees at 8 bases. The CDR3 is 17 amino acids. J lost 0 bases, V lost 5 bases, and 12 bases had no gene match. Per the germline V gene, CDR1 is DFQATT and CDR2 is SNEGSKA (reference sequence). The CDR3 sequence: CSAGASGGGRAKNIQYF. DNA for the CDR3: TGCAGTGCTGGAGCATCGGGGGGGGGCCGAGCCAAAAACATTCAGTACTTC.

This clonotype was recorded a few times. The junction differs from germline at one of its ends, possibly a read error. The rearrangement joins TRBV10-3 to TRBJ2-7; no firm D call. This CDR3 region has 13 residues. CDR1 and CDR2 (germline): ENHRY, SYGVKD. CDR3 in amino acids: CAISEGAGLSARF. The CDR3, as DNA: TGTGCCATCAGTGAGGGTGCAGGTCTATCGGCGCGGTTC.

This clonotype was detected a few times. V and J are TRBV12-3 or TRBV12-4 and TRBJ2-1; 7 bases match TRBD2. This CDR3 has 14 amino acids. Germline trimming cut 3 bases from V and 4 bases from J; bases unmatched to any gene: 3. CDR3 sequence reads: CASSFYGGYNEQFF. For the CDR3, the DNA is TGTGCCAGCAGTTTTTACGGGGGGTACAATGAGCAGTTCTTC.

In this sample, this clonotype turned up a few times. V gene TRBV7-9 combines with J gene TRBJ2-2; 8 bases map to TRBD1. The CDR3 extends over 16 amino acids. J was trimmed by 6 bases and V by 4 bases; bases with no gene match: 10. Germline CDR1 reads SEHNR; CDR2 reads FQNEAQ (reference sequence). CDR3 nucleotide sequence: TGTGCCAGCAGCTCACAGGACAGGGTACGGGCCGGGGAGCTGTTTTTT. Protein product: CASSSQDRVRAGELFF.

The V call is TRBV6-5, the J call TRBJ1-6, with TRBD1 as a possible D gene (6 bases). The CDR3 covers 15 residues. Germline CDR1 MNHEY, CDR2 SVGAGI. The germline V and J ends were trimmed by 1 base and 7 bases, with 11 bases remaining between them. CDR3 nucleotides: TGTGCCAGCAGTTACTACCGGGACAACAATTCACCCCTCCACTTT. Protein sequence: CASSYYRDNNSPLHF.

CDR3 sequence (DNA): TGCAGTGCCCCGCAGCCGGGACTAAACAATGAGCAGTTCTTC. This translates into CSAPQPGLNNEQFF. This chain links TRBV20-1 with TRBJ2-1; 7 bases align to TRBD2. CDR1 and CDR2 (germline): DFQATT, SNEGSKA (reference sequence). V lost 6 bases to trimming and J lost 5 bases; unmatched junction nucleotides: 10. This CDR3 comprises 14 residues.

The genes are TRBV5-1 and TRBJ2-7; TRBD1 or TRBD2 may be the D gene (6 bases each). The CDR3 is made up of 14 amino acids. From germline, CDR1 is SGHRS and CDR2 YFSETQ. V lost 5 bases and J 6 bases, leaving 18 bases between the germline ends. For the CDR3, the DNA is TGCGCCAGCAGGACGGGGGCTCGCCTGCGCGAGCAGTACTTC. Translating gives CASRTGARLREQYF.

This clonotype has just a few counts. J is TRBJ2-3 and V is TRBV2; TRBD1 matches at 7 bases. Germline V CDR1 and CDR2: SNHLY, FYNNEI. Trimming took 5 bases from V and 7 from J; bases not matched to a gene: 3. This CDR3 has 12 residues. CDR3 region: CASSSQGYTQYF. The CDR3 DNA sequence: TGTGCCAGCAGTTCACAGGGGTATACGCAGTATTTT. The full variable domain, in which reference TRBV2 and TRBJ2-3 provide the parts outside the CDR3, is EPEVTQTPSHQVTQMGQEVILRCVPISNHLYFYWYRQILGQKVEFLVSFYNNEISEKSEIFDDQFSVERPDGSNFTLKIRSTKLEDSAMYFCASSSQGYTQYFGPGTRLTVL.

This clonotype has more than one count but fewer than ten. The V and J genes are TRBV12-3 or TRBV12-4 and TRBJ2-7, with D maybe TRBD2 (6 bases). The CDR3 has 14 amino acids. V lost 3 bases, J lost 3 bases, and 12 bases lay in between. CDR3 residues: CASSFRGKGYEQYF. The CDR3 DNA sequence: TGTGCCAGCAGTTTCCGGGGGAAAGGCTACGAGCAGTACTTC.

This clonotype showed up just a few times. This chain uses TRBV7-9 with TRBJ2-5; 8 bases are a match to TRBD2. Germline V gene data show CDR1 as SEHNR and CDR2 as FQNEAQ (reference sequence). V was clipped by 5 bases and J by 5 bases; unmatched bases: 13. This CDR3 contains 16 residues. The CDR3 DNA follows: TGTGCCAGCAGCCCAGGAGACGGGGGGGCGTCTGAGACCCAGTACTTC. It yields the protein CASSPGDGGASETQYF.

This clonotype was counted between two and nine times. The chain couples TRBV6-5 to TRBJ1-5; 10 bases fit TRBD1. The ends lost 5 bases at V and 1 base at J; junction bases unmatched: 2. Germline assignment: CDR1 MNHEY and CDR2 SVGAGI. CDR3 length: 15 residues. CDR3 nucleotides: TGTGCCAGCAGTGGACAGGGGGTAAGCAATCAGCCCCAGCATTTT. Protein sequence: CASSGQGVSNQPQHF.

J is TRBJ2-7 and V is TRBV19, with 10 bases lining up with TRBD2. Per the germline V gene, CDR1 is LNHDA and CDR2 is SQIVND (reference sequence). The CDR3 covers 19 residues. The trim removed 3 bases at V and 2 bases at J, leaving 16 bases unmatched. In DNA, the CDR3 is TGTGCCAGTAGTATCCGGGACACCCGGACTAGCGGCCCTACCTACGAGCAGTACTTC. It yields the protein CASSIRDTRTSGPTYEQYF.

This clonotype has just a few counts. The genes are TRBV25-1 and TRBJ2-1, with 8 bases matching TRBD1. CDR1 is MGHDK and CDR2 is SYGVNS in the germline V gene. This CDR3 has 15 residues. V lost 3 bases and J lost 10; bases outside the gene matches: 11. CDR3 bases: TGTGCCAGCAGTGATGCCAGGGGGCATATGGGGGAGCAGTTCTTC. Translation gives CASSDARGHMGEQFF. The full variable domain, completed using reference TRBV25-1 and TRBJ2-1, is EADIYQTPRYLVIGTGKKITLECSQTMGHDKMYWYQQDPGMELHLIHYSYGVNSTEKGDLSSESTVSRIRTEHFPLTLESARPSHTSQYLCASSDARGHMGEQFFGPGTRLTVL.

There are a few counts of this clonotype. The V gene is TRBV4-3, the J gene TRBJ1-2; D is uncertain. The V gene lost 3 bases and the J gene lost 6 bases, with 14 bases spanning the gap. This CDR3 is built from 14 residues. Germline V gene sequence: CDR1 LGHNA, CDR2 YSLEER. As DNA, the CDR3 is TGCGCCAGCAGCCAGGAATGGGGTGGGGATGGCTACACCTTC. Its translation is CASSQEWGGDGYTF.

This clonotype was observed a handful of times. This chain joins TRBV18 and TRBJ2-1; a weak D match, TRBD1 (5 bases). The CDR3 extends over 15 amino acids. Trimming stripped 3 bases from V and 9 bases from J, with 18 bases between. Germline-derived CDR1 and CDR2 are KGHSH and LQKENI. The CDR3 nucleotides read TGTGCCAGCTCACCTCCTACCCCAGGGATATCTGAGCAGTTCTTC. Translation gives CASSPPTPGISEQFF.

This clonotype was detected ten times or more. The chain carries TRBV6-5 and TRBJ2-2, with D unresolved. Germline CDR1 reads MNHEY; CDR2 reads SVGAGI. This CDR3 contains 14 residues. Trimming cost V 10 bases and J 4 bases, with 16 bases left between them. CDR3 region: CATTKNGGTGELFF. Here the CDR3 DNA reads TGTGCCACTACCAAAAACGGCGGCACCGGGGAGCTGTTTTTT.

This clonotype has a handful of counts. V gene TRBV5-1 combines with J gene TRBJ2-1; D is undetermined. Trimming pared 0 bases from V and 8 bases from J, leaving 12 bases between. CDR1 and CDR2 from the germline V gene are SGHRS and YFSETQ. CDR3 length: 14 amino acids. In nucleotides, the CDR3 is TGCGCCAGCAGCTTGGAACCCTTTGGGGATGAGCAGTTCTTC. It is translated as CASSLEPFGDEQFF. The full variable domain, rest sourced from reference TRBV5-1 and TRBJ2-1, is KAGVTQTPRYLIKTRGQQVTLSCSPISGHRSVSWYQQTPGQGLQFLFEYFSETQRNKGNFPGRFSGRQFSNSRSEMNVSTLELGDSALYLCASSLEPFGDEQFFGPGTRLTVL.

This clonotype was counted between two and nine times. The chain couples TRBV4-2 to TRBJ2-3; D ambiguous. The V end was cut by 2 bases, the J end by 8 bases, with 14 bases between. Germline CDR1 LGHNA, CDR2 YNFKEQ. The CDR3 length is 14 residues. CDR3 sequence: CASSQTGVLGTQYF. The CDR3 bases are TGTGCCAGCAGCCAAACTGGGGTGCTTGGTACGCAGTATTTT.